Following are 7 T cell receptor beta chains from one sample sequenced in a study of blood T cells in healthy people across ages. Next came a second PCR, run for 7 to 11 cycles, which used a sample-barcoded 5' primer along with a J-beta primer mix. Via MiXCR, TCRdb re-called the 5' RACE reads, giving one row per CDR3 protein. Of about 1,000,000 distinct CDR3 sequences detected, roughly 45% appear once; the ten largest clones hold approximately 17%. The sample comprised blood. All receptors derive from a woman aged 55-70 years in good health.

This clonotype was detected a few times. The chain carries TRBV6-6 and TRBJ2-1; 13 positions match TRBD2. The CDR3 covers 17 residues. J lost 6 bases, V lost 5 bases, and 10 bases had no gene match. Germline lookup yields CDR1 MNHNY and CDR2 SVGAGI (reference sequence). The DNA of the CDR3 is TGTGCCAGCAGTACTACTAGCGGGAGGGGGATACGCAATGAGCAGTTCTTC. It is translated as CASSTTSGRGIRNEQFF.

In its sample, this clonotype was seen a few times. This sequence joins TRBV3-1 and TRBJ2-5, with D possibly being TRBD2 (6 bases). Trimming pared 0 bases from V and 4 bases from J, leaving 12 bases between. CDR1 and CDR2 from the germline V gene are LGHDT and YNNKEL (reference sequence). The CDR3 spans 15 residues. The CDR3 DNA follows: TGTGCCAGCAGCCAAGATATGGTTAGCGGAGAGACCCAGTACTTC. It yields the protein CASSQDMVSGETQYF.

This chain links TRBV13 with TRBJ2-7, with D possibly being TRBD2 (5 bases). The CDR3 spans 17 residues. Germline V gene lookup returns CDR1 PRHDT and CDR2 FYEKMQ (reference sequence). Trimming cost V 0 bases and J 3 bases, with 18 bases left between them. The CDR3 region has the DNA TGTGCCAGCAGCTTAGGTGCCCTGGAGGCCGGCAGCTACGAGCAGTACTTC. It codes for CASSLGALEAGSYEQYF. The variable domain in full, with the rest retrieved from reference TRBV13 and TRBJ2-7, is AAGVIQSPRHLIKEKRETATLKCYPIPRHDTVYWYQQGPGQDPQFLISFYEKMQSDKGSIPDRFSAQQFSDYHSELNMSSLELGDSALYFCASSLGALEAGSYEQYFGPGTRLTVT.

This clonotype was observed a handful of times. V gene TRBV5-1 combines with J gene TRBJ2-4; 9 positions match TRBD2. The CDR3 loop spans 17 amino acids. With V trimmed by 4 bases and J by 2 bases, 10 bases remained unmatched. Germline V gives CDR1 SGHRS, CDR2 YFSETQ. CDR3 sequence (DNA): TGCGCCAGCAGCACGGAGAGCGGGAGGATGTCCAAAAACATTCAGTACTTC. This gives the protein CASSTESGRMSKNIQYF.

The chain is built from TRBV15 and TRBJ2-1, with 8 bases aligning to TRBD2. The CDR3 length is 20 residues. J was trimmed by 5 bases and V by 0 bases; bases with no gene match: 18. Germline V gives CDR1 LNHNV, CDR2 YYDKDF (reference sequence). The CDR3 sequence: CATSRDIRGRLKPGNNEQFF. CDR3 coding DNA: TGTGCCACCAGCAGAGATATCCGCGGGAGGCTCAAACCTGGAAACAATGAGCAGTTCTTC. The full variable domain, its missing parts supplied by reference TRBV15 and TRBJ2-1, is DAMVIQNPRYQVTQFGKPVTLSCSQTLNHNVMYWYQQKSSQAPKLLFHYYDKDFNNEADTPDNFQSRRPNTSFCFLDIRSPGLGDTAMYLCATSRDIRGRLKPGNNEQFFGPGTRLTVL.

This clonotype was recorded a few times. Here the CDR3 DNA reads TGTGCCATCAGTGAGGGTGAGCGGGACAGGGGCCACTATGGCTACACCTTC. Amino acid sequence: CAISEGERDRGHYGYTF. The chain employs TRBV10-3 and TRBJ1-2; 10 bases align to TRBD1. The J segment lost 3 bases and the V segment lost 2 bases, leaving 9 bases of the junction unmatched. CDR1 and CDR2 (germline): ENHRY, SYGVKD. The CDR3 has 17 residues.

This clonotype was detected only a few times. V is TRBV7-9 and J is TRBJ2-7, with D perhaps given as TRBD1 or TRBD2 (5 bases each). The end of the DNA fits TRBJ2-5 better, so the J call may be wrong. CDR1 and CDR2 (germline): SEHNR, FQNEAQ (reference sequence). The CDR3 totals 16 residues. CDR3 coding DNA: TGTGCCAGCAGCTTAGACCTACGAGGGGCACAAGAGACCCAGTACTTC. Amino acids: CASSLDLRGAQETQYF.